Following are 32 T cell receptor beta chains from one sample sequenced in a study of T-cell reconstitution after alpha-beta-depleted transplantation in children. Library preparation (for TCRbeta) was performed with unique molecular identifiers. From the PCR reads, TCRdb called clonotypes with MiXCR, one entry per CDR3 protein. Among roughly 420,000 distinct CDR3 sequences listed, 15% to 20% were seen once. Specimen: PBMCs, mostly from graft donor cells, collected 360 days after TCRalphabeta/CD19-depleted stem cell transplant. Receptor source: a boy under two years old who had a stem cell transplant for Wiskott-Aldrich syndrome, so the T cells may come from the graft donor.

This clonotype was found a few times. This chain joins TRBV19 and TRBJ2-1, with a tentative D call TRBD2 (5 bases). CDR1 is LNHDA, CDR2 SQIVND, per germline (reference sequence). Trimming took off 6 bases at V and 9 bases at J, with 18 bases between the two ends. CDR3 size: 14 residues. CDR3 DNA sequence: TGTGCCAGTAGGCCCGGGTCTAGCTCCGGTGAGCAGTTCTTC. This translates into CASRPGSSSGEQFF.

The chain carries TRBV7-9 and TRBJ2-2, with D perhaps matching TRBD1 or TRBD2 (5 bases each). The CDR3 loop spans 14 amino acids. The V gene's germline CDR1 is SEHNR and CDR2 FQNEAQ (reference sequence). Trimming took off 5 bases at V and 6 bases at J, with 13 bases between the two ends. The CDR3 sequence is CASSRWGTAGELFF. In DNA form, the CDR3 reads TGTGCCAGCAGCCGATGGGGGACGGCCGGGGAGCTGTTTTTT.

The chain joins TRBV6-1 to TRBJ1-1, with D unclear. Trimming took off 7 bases at V and 0 bases at J, with 15 bases between the two ends. Per the germline V gene, CDR1 is MNHNS and CDR2 is SASEGT. The CDR3 contains 15 residues. CDR3 region: CASNGGTRMNTEAFF. As DNA, the CDR3 is TGTGCCAGCAATGGAGGCACACGCATGAACACTGAAGCTTTCTTT.

The V and J genes are TRBV10-3 and TRBJ2-1; TRBD1 agrees at 11 bases. Germline V lookup: CDR1 ENHRY, CDR2 SYGVKD. V shed 6 bases and J 4 bases; nucleotides not matched to a gene: 17. This CDR3 is built from 19 residues. The CDR3 protein is CAIRPDRGLRRGDYNEQFF. The DNA for the CDR3 is TGTGCCATCAGGCCGGACAGGGGGCTTCGGCGGGGAGATTACAATGAGCAGTTCTTC.

The chain has TRBV7-2 and TRBJ2-5, with no clear D. The CDR3 runs to 14 residues. The germline V gene has CDR1 SGHTA and CDR2 FQGNSA. Deletions cut 4 bases from V and 6 bases from J, with 15 bases between. The CDR3 loop reads CASSSLALGKTQYF. The CDR3, as DNA: TGTGCCAGCAGCTCCTTAGCCCTTGGAAAGACCCAGTACTTC.

This clonotype was detected a few times. The rearrangement joins TRBV10-3 to TRBJ2-7, with TRBD2 matching 8 bases. J was trimmed by 0 bases and V by 9 bases; bases with no gene match: 4. The CDR3 runs to 13 residues. Germline V CDR1 and CDR2: ENHRY, SYGVKD. As DNA, the CDR3 is TGTGCCATATCTAGCGGGTTCTCCTACGAGCAGTACTTC. It codes for CAISSGFSYEQYF.

The chain employs TRBV4-3 and TRBJ2-1; 8 bases are a match to TRBD1. The CDR3 runs to 15 residues. The V gene's germline CDR1 is LGHNA and CDR2 YSLEER. The junction had 3 bases not matched to a gene; V was cut back by 0 bases and J by 5 bases. The CDR3 loop is CASSQDHRGDNEQFF. The CDR3 region has the DNA TGCGCCAGCAGCCAAGATCACAGGGGGGACAATGAGCAGTTCTTC.

V gene TRBV20-1 combines with J gene TRBJ1-4; 9 nucleotides line up with TRBD1. The ends lost 5 bases at V and 6 bases at J; junction bases unmatched: 7. Germline assignment: CDR1 DFQATT and CDR2 SNEGSKA (reference sequence). This CDR3 has 14 residues. CDR3 in amino acids: CSASPTGGDEKLFF. The CDR3 DNA reads TGCAGTGCTTCCCCGACAGGGGGAGATGAAAAACTGTTTTTT.

The V call is TRBV14, the J call TRBJ1-5, with TRBD1 matching 7 bases. The ends lost 4 bases at V and 0 bases at J; junction bases unmatched: 12. Germline V gives CDR1 SGHDN, CDR2 FVKESK. This CDR3 comprises 18 residues. The CDR3, as DNA: TGTGCCAGCAGCCCCCTACAGGGGCAGAACCATAGCAATCAGCCCCAGCATTTT. This sequence encodes CASSPLQGQNHSNQPQHF.

Ten or more counts support this clonotype. This chain uses TRBV12-3 or TRBV12-4 with TRBJ2-3; weak D call: TRBD2 (6 bases). Deletions cut 8 bases from V and 0 bases from J, with 15 bases between. The CDR3 spans 15 residues. CDR3 bases: TGTGCCAGCCGGGGAGGCGGGGTCAGCACAGATACGCAGTATTTT. Encoded protein: CASRGGGVSTDTQYF.

The sample holds a few counts of this clonotype. The chain combines TRBV25-1 with TRBJ2-7; D ambiguous. The germline V gene encodes CDR1 MGHDK and CDR2 SYGVNS. With 1 base removed from V and 1 base from J, the gap between germline ends came to 11 bases. CDR3 length equals 15 residues. The CDR3 loop is CASSEFGSLSYEQYF. The CDR3 DNA sequence: TGTGCCAGCAGTGAATTTGGCAGCCTTTCCTACGAGCAGTACTTC.

The chain couples TRBV25-1 to TRBJ2-7; D perhaps matches TRBD2 (6 bases). Germline loops: CDR1 MGHDK, CDR2 SYGVNS. The CDR3 is made up of 13 amino acids. V was clipped by 7 bases and J by 3 bases, with 13 bases between them. The CDR3 here is CASTSAGSYEQYF. The CDR3 nucleotides are TGTGCCAGCACCTCAGCCGGGAGCTACGAGCAGTACTTC.

The V gene is TRBV6-5, the J gene TRBJ2-2; a possible D gene is TRBD1 (5 bases). This CDR3 comprises 17 residues. The ends were cut back, 0 bases at V and 1 base at J, with 12 bases in the middle. Germline CDR1 MNHEY, CDR2 SVGAGI. CDR3 protein: CASSYSRWGLNTGELFF. The DNA of the CDR3 is TGTGCCAGCAGTTACTCGAGATGGGGCTTGAACACCGGGGAGCTGTTTTTT.

This clonotype has just a few counts. The chain carries TRBV6-5 and TRBJ2-7, with 10 bases fitting TRBD2. The junction had 8 bases not matched to a gene; V was cut back by 0 bases and J by 6 bases. This CDR3 comprises 16 residues. Germline V gene lookup returns CDR1 MNHEY and CDR2 SVGAGI. The CDR3 sequence: CASSYSILAGESEQYF. CDR3 DNA: TGTGCCAGCAGTTACTCGATTCTAGCGGGGGAGTCCGAGCAGTACTTC.

V and J are TRBV6-2 or TRBV6-3 and TRBJ2-2; D ambiguous. From germline, CDR1 is MNHEY and CDR2 SVGEGT. The V gene lost 2 bases and the J gene lost 4 bases, with 8 bases spanning the gap. The CDR3 has 14 amino acids. CDR3 nucleotides: TGTGCCAGCAGTTACATTGGGCCCACCGGGGAGCTGTTTTTT. It encodes CASSYIGPTGELFF.

Concerning this clonotype: A much larger clone differs by one base, so this may be a read error. The V and J genes are TRBV5-5 and TRBJ2-2; the D gene is possibly TRBD2 (6 bases). This CDR3 has 14 amino acids. With 4 bases removed from V and 7 bases from J, the gap between germline ends came to 14 bases. The germline gives CDR1 SGHKS, CDR2 YYEKEE (reference sequence). The CDR3, as DNA: TGTGCCAGCAGCCCCAGTAGCGGCATCGGGGAGCTGTTTTTT. Encoded protein: CASSPSSGIGELFF.

This clonotype was observed at least ten times. The V gene is TRBV5-1, the J gene TRBJ2-3; a possible D gene is TRBD2 (5 bases). Germline CDR1 and CDR2: SGHRS and YFSETQ. V lost 1 base to trimming and J lost 6 bases, with 12 bases between them. The CDR3 runs 14 residues. CDR3 loop: CASSLPGGDDTQYF. The CDR3 coding sequence is TGCGCCAGCAGCTTGCCCGGAGGCGACGATACGCAGTATTTT.

The V gene is TRBV30, the J gene TRBJ1-1; 8 nucleotides line up with TRBD1. After removal of 6 bases from V and 3 bases from J, the junction contained 3 bases not matched to a gene. This CDR3 spans 12 amino acids. Germline lookup yields CDR1 GTSNPN and CDR2 SVGIG (reference sequence). The CDR3, as DNA: TGTGCCTGTCACAGGGGGGACACTGAAGCTTTCTTT. Protein sequence: CACHRGDTEAFF.

The chain has TRBV7-9 and TRBJ2-3; 11 positions match TRBD2. Trimming took 5 bases from V and 5 from J; bases not matched to a gene: 9. CDR1 SEHNR and CDR2 FQNEAQ come from the germline V gene (reference sequence). This CDR3 spans 16 amino acids. CDR3 sequence (DNA): TGTGCCAGCAGCCCCGGGGCTAGCGGGAGGCAAGATACGCAGTATTTT. Translated: CASSPGASGRQDTQYF. Combining the CDR3 with reference TRBV7-9 and TRBJ2-3 gives the whole variable domain DTGVSQNPRHKITKRGQNVTFRCDPISEHNRLYWYRQTLGQGPEFLTYFQNEAQLEKSRLLSDRFSAERPKGSFSTLEIQRTEQGDSAMYLCASSPGASGRQDTQYFGPGTRLTVL.

The V gene is TRBV12-3 or TRBV12-4, the J gene TRBJ2-7, with 7 bases fitting TRBD1. With V trimmed by 2 bases and J by 6 bases, 7 bases remained unmatched. CDR3 size: 14 residues. In DNA form, the CDR3 reads TGTGCCAGCAGTTTATACAGGGGTACGGGCGAGCAGTACTTC. Its translation: CASSLYRGTGEQYF.

The genes are TRBV5-1 and TRBJ2-5; the D gene is possibly TRBD1 (6 bases). The CDR3 sequence is 13 residues long. V was shortened by 2 bases and J by 3 bases, with 8 bases between the two germline ends. The V gene's germline CDR1 is SGHRS and CDR2 YFSETQ. The CDR3 sequence: CASSLPGEETQYF. The CDR3 DNA sequence: TGCGCCAGCAGCTTACCAGGGGAAGAGACCCAGTACTTC. The variable domain in full, completed from reference TRBV5-1 and TRBJ2-5, reads KAGVTQTPRYLIKTRGQQVTLSCSPISGHRSVSWYQQTPGQGLQFLFEYFSETQRNKGNFPGRFSGRQFSNSRSEMNVSTLELGDSALYLCASSLPGEETQYFGPGTRLLVL.

This chain links TRBV5-1 with TRBJ2-7; a possible D gene is TRBD1 (6 bases). The CDR3 extends over 15 amino acids. The germline V gene encodes CDR1 SGHRS and CDR2 YFSETQ. V shed 4 bases and J shed 0 bases, with 14 bases lying between them. CDR3 nucleotide sequence: TGCGCCAGCAGCACAACAGGGACCCACTCCTACGAGCAGTACTTC. It is translated as CASSTTGTHSYEQYF.

The chain links TRBV7-2 to TRBJ2-2, with D possibly TRBD1 on 5 matching bases. The V and J ends lost 3 bases and 6 bases respectively, with 11 bases between them. The CDR3 covers 14 residues. In germline, CDR1 is SGHTA, CDR2 FQGNSA. CDR3 region: CASSFDSRAGELFF. The CDR3 region has the DNA TGTGCCAGCAGCTTCGATTCCAGGGCCGGGGAGCTGTTTTTT. The full variable domain, its missing parts supplied by reference TRBV7-2 and TRBJ2-2, is GAGVSQSPSNKVTEKGKDVELRCDPISGHTALYWYRQSLGQGLEFLIYFQGNSAPDKSGLPSDRFSAERTGGSVSTLTIQRTQQEDSAVYLCASSFDSRAGELFFGEGSRLTVL.

The chain uses TRBV2 and TRBJ2-6; D is ambiguous. CDR3 length equals 16 residues. Germline CDR1 is SNHLY and CDR2 is FYNNEI. The V end lost 2 bases, the J end lost 0 bases, and 8 bases lay between the germline ends. The CDR3 reads CASSERKVSGANVLTF. CDR3 DNA: TGTGCCAGCAGTGAAAGGAAAGTCTCTGGGGCCAACGTCCTGACTTTC. The complete variable domain, with remaining parts taken from reference TRBV2 and TRBJ2-6, reads EPEVTQTPSHQVTQMGQEVILRCVPISNHLYFYWYRQILGQKVEFLVSFYNNEISEKSEIFDDQFSVERPDGSNFTLKIRSTKLEDSAMYFCASSERKVSGANVLTFGAGSRLTVL.

V gene TRBV7-9 combines with J gene TRBJ1-6; TRBD1 is a possible D gene (6 bases). Germline CDR1 and CDR2: SEHNR and FQNEAQ (reference sequence). The CDR3 contains 13 residues. Trimming stripped 4 bases from V and 8 bases from J, with 9 bases between. The CDR3 DNA sequence: TGTGCCAGCAGCTCAGGGGCAGATTCACCCCTCCACTTT. This encodes CASSSGADSPLHF.

This clonotype was observed a few times. V is TRBV20-1 and J is TRBJ2-1, with D maybe TRBD2 (5 bases). With 1 base removed from V and 9 bases from J, the gap between germline ends came to 13 bases. Germline assignment: CDR1 DFQATT and CDR2 SNEGSKA (reference sequence). This CDR3 is built from 13 residues. The CDR3 is CSARGGVGAEQFF. CDR3 DNA sequence: TGCAGTGCTAGAGGGGGAGTTGGCGCTGAGCAGTTCTTC.

The chain employs TRBV19 and TRBJ2-1; no clear D gene. The CDR3 runs to 13 residues. In germline, CDR1 is LNHDA, CDR2 SQIVND (reference sequence). The V gene lost 6 bases and the J gene lost 5 bases, with 11 bases spanning the gap. CDR3 nucleotide sequence: TGTGCCAGTAGGTCCTGGCAGAACAATGAGCAGTTCTTC. Amino acids: CASRSWQNNEQFF.

This clonotype was seen only a few times. The chain's CDR3 is CATSGRNPTGELFF. The CDR3 DNA sequence: TGTGCCACCAGCGGGAGGAATCCCACCGGGGAGCTGTTTTTT. This sequence joins TRBV24-1 and TRBJ2-2; 7 positions agree with TRBD2. The CDR3 has 14 amino acids. CDR1 is KGHDR, CDR2 SFDVKD, per germline. The J segment lost 4 bases and the V segment lost 7 bases, leaving 5 bases of the junction unmatched.

The V gene is TRBV5-1, the J gene TRBJ2-7; a possible D gene is TRBD1 (6 bases). V was trimmed by 3 bases and J by 1 base, leaving 14 bases between them. The CDR3 is 15 residues long. CDR1 and CDR2 (germline): SGHRS, YFSETQ. The CDR3 sequence is CASSSDSPSSYEQYF. The CDR3 DNA reads TGCGCCAGCAGCTCGGACAGCCCATCATCCTACGAGCAGTACTTC.

Only a few counts were recorded for this clonotype. This CDR3 reads CASKELSYEQYF. The CDR3 DNA sequence: TGCGCCAGCAAAGAACTCTCCTACGAGCAGTACTTC. The chain links TRBV10-2 to TRBJ2-7; unclear D gene. Germline V gives CDR1 WSHSY, CDR2 SAAADI. The CDR3 runs to 12 residues. The germline V and J ends were trimmed by 7 bases and 0 bases, with 7 bases remaining between them.

This clonotype was seen more than once but under ten times. The V gene is TRBV6-2 or TRBV6-3, the J gene TRBJ2-5; TRBD2 aligns across 13 bases. V lost 0 bases to trimming and J lost 9 bases; unmatched junction nucleotides: 19. This CDR3 spans 20 amino acids. CDR1 and CDR2 from the germline V gene are MNHEY and SVGEGT. This CDR3 is CASSYSRTLGLAGVDWPQYF. CDR3 sequence (DNA): TGTGCCAGCAGTTACTCGAGGACACTAGGACTAGCGGGAGTAGATTGGCCCCAGTACTTC.

This chain uses TRBV20-1 with TRBJ2-7; tentative D call: TRBD2 (6 bases). The ends were cut back, 4 bases at V and 0 bases at J, with 13 bases in the middle. This CDR3 has 14 residues. Per germline, CDR1 DFQATT and CDR2 SNEGSKA (reference sequence). The DNA of the CDR3 is TGCAGTGCTACGTGGGCGGGAAGCTCCTACGAGCAGTACTTC. This translates into CSATWAGSSYEQYF.